This is a list of T cell receptor beta chains from one sample in a study of PD-1 blockade in classical Hodgkin lymphoma. TCRdb's copy holds only in-frame clones and misses some; the assay was immunoSEQ multiplex PCR. The table has tens of thousands of clones, approximately 73% seen once. Sequenced material: peripheral blood mononuclear cells (PBMCs), taken before the second cycle of nivolumab. These receptors were obtained from a human donor with classical Hodgkin lymphoma. Each CDR3 is given with its conserved first and last residue. Fields, in order: clone size, D gene, J gene, V gene, CDR3 protein, CDR3 DNA. A D gene is named only where the DNA matches it firmly. Rows give clone size only sometimes, using once, few, many, or a class for an expanded clone.

few,.,TRBJ1-5,TRBV6-5,CASSYSANSNQPQHF,TGTGCCAGCAGTTACTCCGCCAATAGCAATCAGCCCCAGCATTTT
.,TRBD1,TRBJ1-5,TRBV30,CAFSGTGALGQPQHF,TGTGCCTTCTCCGGGACAGGGGCGCTAGGGCAGCCCCAGCATTTT
.,TRBD1,TRBJ1-2,TRBV5-1,CASSQGSSNYGYTF,TGCGCCAGTTCACAGGGGTCTTCTAACTATGGCTACACCTTC
.,TRBD2,TRBJ2-1,TRBV5-1,CASSFRLAGVDEQFF,TGCGCCAGCAGCTTTCGACTAGCGGGAGTGGATGAGCAGTTCTTC
.,.,TRBJ2-5,TRBV9,CASGRTQETQYF,TGTGCCAGCGGACGGACCCAAGAGACCCAGTACTTC
once,.,TRBJ1-5,TRBV5-6,CASSLSFEGSNQPQHF,TGTGCCAGCAGCTTAAGTTTCGAGGGGAGCAATCAGCCCCAGCATTTT
.,.,TRBJ1-5,TRBV30,CAWSLGLGRNQPQHF,TGTGCCTGGAGTCTGGGGCTTGGTCGCAATCAGCCCCAGCATTTT
.,TRBD1,TRBJ2-3,TRBV19,CASSIARDSPGDTQYF,TGTGCCAGTAGTATAGCCAGGGACAGCCCAGGAGATACGCAGTATTTT
few,.,TRBJ2-7,TRBV6-5,CASSYRRESSYEQYF,TGTGCCAGCAGTTACCGCAGGGAGAGCTCCTACGAGCAGTACTTC
.,.,TRBJ2-1,TRBV27,CASSVRGSGNEQFF,TGTGCCAGCAGTGTTAGGGGTAGCGGCAATGAGCAGTTCTTC
.,.,TRBJ1-1,TRBV7-3,CASSLTDRTEAFF,TGTGCCAGCAGCTTAACTGATAGGACTGAAGCTTTCTTT
.,TRBD1,TRBJ2-7,TRBV4-1,CASSPDRGTYEQYF,TGCGCCAGCAGCCCGGACAGGGGCACCTACGAGCAGTACTTC
.,.,TRBJ2-7,TRBV21-1,CASPVRRESYEQYF,TGTGCCAGCCCCGTGCGGCGGGAATCCTACGAGCAGTACTTC
.,TRBD1,TRBJ1-2,TRBV5-1,CASSEQTGANYGYTF,TGCGCCAGCAGCGAGCAGACAGGGGCTAACTATGGCTACACCTTC
.,TRBD1,TRBJ1-2,TRBV7-9,CASSPNPGTGPYGYTF,TGTGCCAGCAGCCCAAACCCGGGGACAGGACCCTATGGCTACACCTTC
.,TRBD2,TRBJ2-6,TRBV27,CASSQAGGGANVLTF,TGTGCCAGCAGCCAAGCGGGGGGTGGGGCCAACGTCCTGACTTTC
.,.,TRBJ1-2,TRBV19,CASSGSSSHFDGYTF,TGTGCCAGTTCGGGCAGTTCCTCCCATTTCGATGGCTACACCTTC
few,.,TRBJ2-2,TRBV6-5,CASSYSVSAGELFF,TGTGCCAGCAGTTACAGTGTAAGCGCCGGGGAGCTGTTTTTT
.,TRBD2,TRBJ2-1,TRBV7-3,CASSQTVAGWGNEQFF,TGTGCCAGCAGCCAGACAGTAGCGGGGTGGGGCAATGAGCAGTTCTTC
.,.,TRBJ1-2,TRBV4-2,CASSQGQTSYGYTF,TGTGCCAGCAGCCAAGGGCAGACATCCTATGGCTACACCTTC
.,.,TRBJ1-5,TRBV6-5,CASGQIQPQHF,TGTGCCAGCGGACAGATTCAGCCCCAGCATTTT
.,.,TRBJ2-3,TRBV7-3,CASSPGLDTQYF,TGTGCCAGCAGCCCGGGGTTAGATACGCAGTATTTT
.,TRBD1,TRBJ2-1,TRBV18,CASSPRQGGYNEQFF,TGTGCCAGCTCTCCAAGACAGGGTGGCTACAATGAGCAGTTCTTC
.,TRBD2,TRBJ2-5,TRBV25-1,CASSDLLATSETQYF,TGTGCCAGCAGTGACCTACTAGCGACTAGTGAGACCCAGTACTTC
.,.,TRBJ1-4,TRBV5-6,CASSAGAGSPTNEKLFF,TGTGCCAGCAGCGCGGGGGCTGGCAGCCCAACTAATGAAAAACTGTTTTTT
.,.,TRBJ1-2,TRBV6-6,CASKTGPTYGYTF,TGTGCCAGCAAAACCGGGCCGACCTATGGCTACACCTTC
.,.,TRBJ2-7,TRBV4-1,CASSRPGLNYEQYF,TGCGCCAGCAGCAGACCGGGACTGAACTACGAGCAGTACTTC
.,TRBD2,TRBJ2-2,TRBV7-6,CASSLAVAGGGTGELFF,TGTGCCAGCAGCTTAGCAGTAGCGGGAGGTGGCACCGGGGAGCTGTTTTTT
.,.,TRBJ2-7,TRBV6-5,CASTSGLTSYEQYF,TGTGCCAGCACCTCGGGACTTACTTCTTACGAGCAGTACTTC
.,TRBD1,TRBJ1-1,TRBV5-1,CASSLGQGRTEAFF,TGCGCCAGCAGCTTGGGACAGGGGAGGACTGAAGCTTTCTTT
.,.,TRBJ1-2,TRBV27,CASSLGFLGYGYTF,TGTGCCAGCAGTTTGGGCTTCCTGGGCTATGGCTACACCTTC
.,.,TRBJ2-4,TRBV9,CASSVPGVNIQYF,TGTGCCAGCAGCGTTCCGGGGGTGAACATTCAGTACTTC
.,.,TRBJ2-1,TRBV4-1,CASSQGRESSYNEQFF,TGCGCCAGCAGCCAAGGGAGAGAAAGCTCCTACAATGAGCAGTTCTTC
once,TRBD1,TRBJ2-7,TRBV2,CASRDPWTGFTTYEQYF,TGTGCCAGCAGGGACCCCTGGACAGGGTTTACCACTTACGAGCAGTACTTC
.,.,TRBJ1-2,TRBV6-4,CASSYSGSSDGYTF,TGTGCCAGCAGTTACTCGGGGTCCTCCGATGGCTACACCTTC
.,.,TRBJ1-3,TRBV9,CASSVGTGNTIYF,TGTGCCAGCAGCGTAGGGACAGGAAACACCATATATTTT
.,.,TRBJ1-2,TRBV6-6,CASSYSLRGPYGGYTF,TGTGCCAGCAGTTACTCATTGCGCGGTCCATATGGTGGCTACACCTTC
.,.,TRBJ1-2,TRBV28,CASSSLTGYGYTF,TGTGCCAGCAGTTCCCTGACAGGCTATGGCTACACCTTC
.,.,TRBJ2-5,TRBV9,CASSSEGLGETQYF,TGTGCCAGCAGCTCGGAGGGCCTGGGAGAGACCCAGTACTTC
.,.,TRBJ2-3,TRBV19,CASSMGSGRIDTQYF,TGTGCCAGTAGTATGGGTTCCGGGCGGATAGATACGCAGTATTTT
once,TRBD1,TRBJ2-2,TRBV28,CASSLYPGQETTGELFF,TGTGCCAGCAGTTTATACCCGGGACAGGAAACCACCGGGGAGCTGTTTTTT
.,.,TRBJ2-1,TRBV19,CASSMAGRLYNEQFF,TGTGCCAGTAGTATGGCAGGAAGACTGTACAATGAGCAGTTCTTC
.,.,TRBJ2-3,TRBV2,CASSPLGTQYF,TGTGCCAGCAGTCCCTTGGGGACGCAGTATTTT
.,.,TRBJ2-7,TRBV7-3,CASSLSGDHEQYF,TGTGCCAGCAGCTTATCAGGGGACCACGAGCAGTACTTC
few,TRBD1,TRBJ2-5,TRBV6-1,CASTVGTGVVGTQYF,TGTGCCAGCACTGTCGGGACAGGGGTTGTCGGGACCCAGTACTTC
.,.,TRBJ1-2,TRBV28,CASTRDTRDGYTF,TGTGCCAGCACCCGAGACACCCGGGATGGCTACACCTTC
.,.,TRBJ1-3,TRBV7-2,CASGLLSSGNTIYF,TGTGCCAGCGGCCTGTTGAGCTCTGGAAACACCATATATTTT
.,TRBD1,TRBJ2-7,TRBV15,CATSRFGTGLNEQYF,TGTGCCACCAGCCGATTTGGGACAGGGTTGAACGAGCAGTACTTC
.,.,TRBJ1-1,TRBV4-1,CASSPPYGGTEAFF,TGCGCCAGCAGCCCCCCCTATGGGGGCACTGAAGCTTTCTTT
once,.,TRBJ1-5,TRBV11-2,CASSSHLDQPQHF,TGTGCCAGCAGCTCCCACCTGGATCAGCCCCAGCATTTT
.,.,TRBJ2-5,TRBV11-1,CASSLAGLRTETQYF,TGTGCCAGCAGCTTGGCGGGCCTCAGGACGGAGACCCAGTACTTC
.,.,TRBJ2-2,TRBV30,CAWSVGGADTGELFF,TGTGCCTGGAGTGTTGGGGGAGCGGACACCGGGGAGCTGTTTTTT
.,TRBD1,TRBJ1-2,TRBV6-1,CASSELTGPYGYTF,TGTGCCAGCAGTGAATTGACAGGGCCTTATGGCTACACCTTC
.,.,TRBJ1-5,TRBV2,CASTAGRNSNQPQHF,TGTGCCAGCACCGCGGGCAGAAATAGCAATCAGCCCCAGCATTTT
.,.,TRBJ2-3,TRBV7-9,CASSLLAPDTQYF,TGTGCCAGCAGCTTATTAGCCCCAGATACGCAGTATTTT
.,TRBD1,TRBJ2-5,TRBV7-9,CASSAPTGTAQETQYF,TGTGCCAGCAGCGCTCCAACCGGGACAGCTCAAGAGACCCAGTACTTC